The present T cell receptor (beta chain) was sequenced within a study of shared clonotypes between healthy human individuals. Study-wide points: Only blood underwent sampling, and tissue repertoires likely differ. There were few donors, and this limited the genetic and exposure-history diversity represented. Measured sharing among donors was expected to vary with sequencing depth. In the sorted subsets, rarefaction showed sequencing was incomplete despite large depth.

Generated by immunoSEQ multiplex PCR, the TCRdb table keeps only in-frame clones and is missing some. The data contain 700,000 to 950,000 clones, 90% to 97% of them singletons. Positively selected for CCR7, the CD45RO-negative cells used as naive CD8 cells excluded terminally differentiated effector memory CD45RA+ cells. This CDR3 spans 13 amino acids. V lost 5 bases and J lost 4, with 11 bases in between. The germline V gene has CDR1 MNHEY and CDR2 SMNVEV (reference sequence). About this clone: What it binds is unknown.

The sample comprised naive CD8+ T cells sorted from blood. The rearrangement joins TRBV27 to TRBJ1-1; the D gene is possibly TRBD1 (5 bases). The clonotype was recovered from a man younger than 40 in good health. Here the CDR3 reads CASSVAGFTEAFF. The CDR3 nucleotides are TGTGCCAGCAGTGTCGCAGGGTTCACTGAAGCTTTCTTT.